What follows describes a single TCR beta chain. Its antigen is not yet known. It has no much larger one-base neighbor in the sample; base qualities were not kept. Its CDR3 holds 13 amino acids, cysteine through phenylalanine. The only DNA kept is the CDR3, 39 bases in frame from the first base. The germline V gene encodes CDR1 MNHEY and CDR2 SVGAGI. Germline trimming: 9 bases from V, 6 bases from J; junction bases outside gene matches: 9. The data were taken from a study of IL-17A CD8 T cells in psoriatic arthritis synovium. Regarding the study in general: The goal of the study was to define the phenotype, molecular profile and function of synovial IL-17A+CD8+ T cells in psoriatic arthritis pathogenesis.

DNA was extracted (Qiagen), and TCRbeta V-D-J rearrangements were subjected to bias-controlled amplification followed by high-throughput sequencing (immunoSEQ; Adaptive Biotech). For the original study's pipeline: Productive sequences were analyzed at sequence level using the immunoSEQ Analyzer platform. Clonality was calculated as 1 minus Pielou's evenness, with values from 0 (highly polyclonal) to 1 (monoclonal). How much repertoires overlapped between subsets was quantified with the Morisita index, which goes from 0 (no similarity) to 1 (complete similarity). Drawn from immuneACCESS, this table holds only the in-frame rearrangements with V and J called that TCRdb kept. Clones are partly lost; checked studies trace under half to an unresolved V gene and leave the rest unexplained. That table gives V, J and clone size, and the DNA gave D and trimming. In this sample the table shows roughly 2,000 clones, approximately 70% of which occur a single time. About 14% of the sample is held by the ten biggest clonotypes.

Broader findings and caveats from the paper: Although over 5% of the repertoire was occupied by some individual clones, most synovial CD8+ subsets remained polyclonal. Only three patients were covered by TCR sequencing, and this limited sample size was acknowledged by the authors. Cells were obtained from synovial fluid rather than synovial tissue, because no psoriatic arthritis synovial tissue samples were available.

Synovial fluid effusions were drawn by aspiration from the actively inflamed joints of psoriatic arthritis patients. Memory CD8+ T cells in synovial fluid were sorted patient by patient into Tc17 (IL-17A+) cells, bulk memory cells and Tc1 (IL-17A-IFNgamma+) cells in order to compare their TCR repertoires. The Classification of Psoriatic Arthritis Study Group (CASPAR) criteria were met by the psoriatic arthritis patients. CD45RA-CD27+/- plus CD45RA+CD27- cells were sorted as bulk memory CD8+ T cells. A few patients with psoriatic arthritis provided sorted synovial fluid CD8+ T cell subsets that underwent TCRbeta sequencing. Before use, synovial fluid mononuclear cells were separated with Lymphoprep and cryopreserved in liquid nitrogen. About 50% fetal calf serum and about 10% dimethyl sulfoxide were contained in the cryopreservation medium.

The chain was built from TRBV6-5 and TRBJ1-2, and TRBD1 aligns with 8 junction nucleotides. This TCR was sampled from a human donor with psoriatic arthritis. Sequenced sample: memory CD8+ T cells from synovial fluid. Interpreted using the paper, the cell subset or site label stands for: bulk memory CD8+ T cells (CD45RA-CD27+/- and CD45RA+CD27-). The CDR3 reads as follows: CARDLDRADGYTF. The nucleotides are TGTGCCAGGGACTTGGACAGGGCTGATGGCTACACCTTC.